This T cell receptor beta chain was recorded in a study of shared T cell receptors in the human thymus. Generated by immunoSEQ multiplex PCR, the TCRdb table keeps only in-frame clones and is missing some. The sample yields some 720,000 clones, 85% to 90% seen once. The germline V gene has CDR1 GTSNPN and CDR2 SVGIG (reference sequence). The CDR3 is 19 residues long. V lost 5 bases and J lost 0; bases outside the gene matches: 16. The same sample was also studied in work on human thymus T cells. Per that paper: Having corrective surgery for congenital heart defects, healthy Finnish infants were the ones who donated. Corrective cardiac surgery supplied the resected thymus tissue. Thymic and blood repertoires appeared to carry a bias in their V and J gene usage. In unrelated individuals, thymic repertoires overlapped highly, according to related research.

The chain uses TRBV30 and TRBJ2-1; 10 bases agree with TRBD2. This clonotype was obtained from a boy in the first two years of life with a congenital heart defect. Sequences were obtained from thymocytes. The CDR3 sequence is CAWALPLAGAGSSYNEQFF. The CDR3 DNA follows: TGTGCCTGGGCCCTCCCTCTAGCGGGGGCCGGAAGCTCCTACAATGAGCAGTTCTTC. Full variable domain (missing parts from reference TRBV30 and TRBJ2-1): SQTIHQWPATLVQPVGSPLSLECTVEGTSNPNLYWYRQAAGRGLQLLFYSVGIGQISSEVPQNLSASRPQDRQFILSSKKLLLSDSGFYLCAWALPLAGAGSSYNEQFFGPGTRLTVL.